Listed below are T cell receptor beta chains from one sample, sequenced in a study of CD8 T cells in Susac syndrome. TCRdb reprocessed the immunoSEQ multiplex PCR reads with MiXCR, giving one entry per CDR3 protein. The repertoire holds 150,000 or so distinct CDR3 sequences, with just under 95% as singletons. Material: CD4+ T cells from PBMCs. Receptors were obtained from a human donor with Susac syndrome. Each CDR3 is given with its conserved first and last residue. The order of the fields is V gene, J gene, clone size, D gene, CDR3 protein, CDR3 DNA. A D gene is named only where the DNA matches it firmly. Size is omitted from some rows. Given values are once, few, many or a class for expanded clones.

V gene: TRBV20-1; J gene: TRBJ2-4; clone size: NA; D gene: NA; CDR3 protein: CSALRAKNIQYF; CDR3 DNA: TGCAGTGCTCTACGAGCCAAAAACATTCAGTACTTC
V gene: TRBV23-1; J gene: TRBJ1-2; clone size: once; D gene: NA; CDR3 protein: CASSRTFGAMGSYGYTF; CDR3 DNA: TGCGCCAGCAGTCGGACCTTTGGGGCGATGGGGAGCTATGGCTACACCTTC
V gene: TRBV4-2; J gene: TRBJ1-1; clone size: once; D gene: TRBD1; CDR3 protein: CASSQGPGQGRSDTEAFF; CDR3 DNA: TGTGCCAGCAGCCAAGGTCCGGGACAGGGAAGGAGTGACACTGAAGCTTTCTTT
V gene: TRBV30; J gene: TRBJ1-2; clone size: NA; D gene: TRBD1; CDR3 protein: CAWRGDRALGGYTF; CDR3 DNA: TGTGCCTGGAGGGGAGACAGGGCGCTGGGCGGCTACACCTTC
V gene: TRBV7-2; J gene: TRBJ2-4; clone size: NA; D gene: TRBD1; CDR3 protein: CASSTTGQGNIQYF; CDR3 DNA: TGTGCCAGCAGCACGACGGGACAGGGAAACATTCAGTACTTC
V gene: TRBV9; J gene: TRBJ2-5; clone size: NA; D gene: TRBD2; CDR3 protein: CASSVGLAGRGAPSQETQYF; CDR3 DNA: TGTGCCAGCAGCGTAGGGCTAGCGGGAAGGGGAGCGCCCTCACAAGAGACCCAGTACTTC
V gene: TRBV20-1; J gene: TRBJ2-3; clone size: NA; D gene: NA; CDR3 protein: CSARSQQDINTDTQYF; CDR3 DNA: TGCAGTGCTAGATCCCAACAGGACATAAACACAGATACGCAGTATTTT
V gene: TRBV20-1; J gene: TRBJ2-3; clone size: NA; D gene: NA; CDR3 protein: CSAEIGTADTQYF; CDR3 DNA: TGCAGTGCGGAAATCGGGACTGCAGATACGCAGTATTTT
V gene: TRBV28; J gene: TRBJ2-7; clone size: NA; D gene: TRBD1; CDR3 protein: CASSLLGTGRTYEQYF; CDR3 DNA: TGTGCCAGCAGTTTATTAGGGACAGGGCGTACCTACGAGCAGTACTTC
V gene: TRBV20-1; J gene: TRBJ2-7; clone size: NA; D gene: NA; CDR3 protein: CSGIAETGYEQYF; CDR3 DNA: TGCAGCGGTATAGCGGAGACAGGCTACGAGCAGTACTTC
V gene: TRBV30; J gene: TRBJ1-2; clone size: NA; D gene: NA; CDR3 protein: CAWSVQQLMGYTF; CDR3 DNA: TGTGCCTGGAGTGTACAACAGCTTATGGGCTACACCTTC
V gene: TRBV19; J gene: TRBJ1-2; clone size: once; D gene: NA; CDR3 protein: CASSPTWMQANYGYTF; CDR3 DNA: TGTGCCAGTAGCCCAACCTGGATGCAAGCTAACTATGGCTACACCTTC
V gene: TRBV11-2; J gene: TRBJ2-7; clone size: many; D gene: TRBD1; CDR3 protein: CASSPGQGSYEQYF; CDR3 DNA: TGTGCCAGCAGCCCGGGACAGGGTAGCTACGAGCAGTACTTC
V gene: TRBV28; J gene: TRBJ1-1; clone size: once; D gene: NA; CDR3 protein: CASSLRDRMNTEAFF; CDR3 DNA: TGTGCCAGCAGTTTAAGGGACCGCATGAACACTGAAGCTTTCTTT
V gene: TRBV29-1; J gene: TRBJ1-2; clone size: few; D gene: NA; CDR3 protein: CSVEKAGAGGYTF; CDR3 DNA: TGCAGCGTTGAAAAGGCAGGGGCAGGTGGCTACACCTTC
V gene: TRBV29-1; J gene: TRBJ2-7; clone size: NA; D gene: NA; CDR3 protein: CSALGAGSYFDEQYF; CDR3 DNA: TGCAGCGCCCTAGGGGCTGGGTCATACTTCGACGAGCAGTACTTC
V gene: TRBV7-9; J gene: TRBJ2-3; clone size: NA; D gene: TRBD1; CDR3 protein: CASSFQGADTQYF; CDR3 DNA: TGTGCCAGCAGCTTCCAGGGGGCAGATACGCAGTATTTT
V gene: TRBV4-1; J gene: TRBJ2-1; clone size: NA; D gene: NA; CDR3 protein: CASSQGDYEGREQFF; CDR3 DNA: TGCGCCAGCAGCCAAGGAGACTATGAAGGACGTGAGCAGTTCTTC
V gene: TRBV2; J gene: TRBJ1-6; clone size: NA; D gene: NA; CDR3 protein: CASSDTLGRSPLHF; CDR3 DNA: TGTGCCAGCAGTGACACCCTGGGGCGGTCACCCCTCCACTTT
V gene: TRBV28; J gene: TRBJ2-7; clone size: NA; D gene: NA; CDR3 protein: CASLSLGSDEQYF; CDR3 DNA: TGTGCCAGCTTATCCCTCGGCTCCGACGAGCAGTACTTC
V gene: TRBV9; J gene: TRBJ2-5; clone size: NA; D gene: NA; CDR3 protein: CASSVSSQGGQETQYF; CDR3 DNA: TGTGCCAGCAGCGTATCCTCGCAGGGGGGGCAAGAGACCCAGTACTTC
V gene: TRBV19; J gene: TRBJ1-1; clone size: NA; D gene: NA; CDR3 protein: CASSPGVKTEAFF; CDR3 DNA: TGTGCCAGTAGTCCCGGGGTGAAGACTGAAGCTTTCTTT
V gene: TRBV29-1; J gene: TRBJ1-1; clone size: once; D gene: NA; CDR3 protein: CSVDFGGLEAFF; CDR3 DNA: TGCAGCGTTGATTTTGGGGGGCTGGAAGCTTTCTTT
V gene: TRBV20-1; J gene: TRBJ2-4; clone size: NA; D gene: NA; CDR3 protein: CSATQGNIQYF; CDR3 DNA: TGCAGTGCTACCCAGGGGAACATTCAGTACTTC
V gene: TRBV7-9; J gene: TRBJ2-5; clone size: NA; D gene: TRBD2; CDR3 protein: CASSLTSGSWETQYF; CDR3 DNA: TGTGCCAGCAGCTTGACTAGCGGGAGCTGGGAGACCCAGTACTTC
V gene: TRBV7-9; J gene: TRBJ1-6; clone size: NA; D gene: NA; CDR3 protein: CASRFGGDHSPLHF; CDR3 DNA: TGTGCCAGCAGATTCGGGGGGGACCATTCACCCCTCCACTTT
V gene: TRBV4-1; J gene: TRBJ1-1; clone size: NA; D gene: TRBD1; CDR3 protein: CASSQGPLYRGRNTEAFF; CDR3 DNA: TGCGCCAGCAGCCAAGGGCCTTTATACAGGGGGCGGAACACTGAAGCTTTCTTT
V gene: TRBV29-1; J gene: TRBJ1-1; clone size: NA; D gene: NA; CDR3 protein: CSVLWDTEAFF; CDR3 DNA: TGCAGCGTTCTGTGGGACACTGAAGCTTTCTTT
V gene: TRBV30; J gene: TRBJ2-4; clone size: NA; D gene: NA; CDR3 protein: CAWSGENIQYF; CDR3 DNA: TGTGCCTGGAGCGGTGAAAACATTCAGTACTTC
V gene: TRBV7-2; J gene: TRBJ2-7; clone size: NA; D gene: NA; CDR3 protein: CASSPTGPYEQYF; CDR3 DNA: TGTGCCAGCAGCCCGACAGGACCCTACGAGCAGTACTTC
V gene: TRBV12-3/TRBV12-4; J gene: TRBJ1-3; clone size: NA; D gene: NA; CDR3 protein: CASRKKQARNTIYF; CDR3 DNA: TGTGCCAGCAGGAAAAAGCAGGCGAGAAACACCATATATTTT
V gene: TRBV30; J gene: TRBJ1-3; clone size: NA; D gene: TRBD1; CDR3 protein: CAWSRTGHDGNTIYF; CDR3 DNA: TGTGCCTGGAGCCGGACAGGGCACGATGGAAACACCATATATTTT
V gene: TRBV27; J gene: TRBJ2-1; clone size: NA; D gene: NA; CDR3 protein: CASSLFRLSSYNEQFF; CDR3 DNA: TGTGCCAGCAGTTTATTCCGCCTAAGCTCCTACAATGAGCAGTTCTTC
V gene: TRBV12-3/TRBV12-4; J gene: TRBJ2-7; clone size: NA; D gene: TRBD1; CDR3 protein: CASSFKKQGKGEQYF; CDR3 DNA: TGTGCCAGCAGTTTTAAGAAACAGGGGAAGGGCGAGCAGTACTTC
V gene: TRBV29-1; J gene: TRBJ2-7; clone size: NA; D gene: TRBD2; CDR3 protein: CSARGGSDSYEQYF; CDR3 DNA: TGCAGCGCCCGGGGGGGGTCCGACTCCTACGAGCAGTACTTC
V gene: TRBV5-6; J gene: TRBJ2-5; clone size: NA; D gene: TRBD2; CDR3 protein: CASMGAGGETQYF; CDR3 DNA: TGTGCCAGCATGGGAGCGGGGGGAGAGACCCAGTACTTC
V gene: TRBV14; J gene: TRBJ2-1; clone size: NA; D gene: NA; CDR3 protein: CASSRQDDSRFF; CDR3 DNA: TGTGCCAGCAGCCGCCAAGATGACTCGCGGTTCTTC
V gene: TRBV20-1; J gene: TRBJ1-1; clone size: NA; D gene: NA; CDR3 protein: CSARTLNTEAFF; CDR3 DNA: TGCAGTGCCCGGACCCTGAACACTGAAGCTTTCTTT
V gene: TRBV7-6; J gene: TRBJ2-1; clone size: NA; D gene: NA; CDR3 protein: CASSSWGKTKGNEQFF; CDR3 DNA: TGTGCCAGCAGCTCGTGGGGCAAGACCAAGGGTAATGAGCAGTTCTTC
V gene: TRBV18; J gene: TRBJ1-6; clone size: NA; D gene: NA; CDR3 protein: CASSDLQGNSPLHF; CDR3 DNA: TGTGCCAGCTCCGACCTACAGGGCAATTCACCCCTCCACTTT
V gene: TRBV6-2/TRBV6-3; J gene: TRBJ2-1; clone size: NA; D gene: NA; CDR3 protein: CASSESRFNEQFF; CDR3 DNA: TGTGCCAGCAGTGAGTCCCGGTTCAATGAGCAGTTCTTC
V gene: TRBV20-1; J gene: TRBJ2-7; clone size: NA; D gene: TRBD1; CDR3 protein: CSARDRDGEQYF; CDR3 DNA: TGCAGTGCTAGGGACAGGGATGGCGAGCAGTACTTC